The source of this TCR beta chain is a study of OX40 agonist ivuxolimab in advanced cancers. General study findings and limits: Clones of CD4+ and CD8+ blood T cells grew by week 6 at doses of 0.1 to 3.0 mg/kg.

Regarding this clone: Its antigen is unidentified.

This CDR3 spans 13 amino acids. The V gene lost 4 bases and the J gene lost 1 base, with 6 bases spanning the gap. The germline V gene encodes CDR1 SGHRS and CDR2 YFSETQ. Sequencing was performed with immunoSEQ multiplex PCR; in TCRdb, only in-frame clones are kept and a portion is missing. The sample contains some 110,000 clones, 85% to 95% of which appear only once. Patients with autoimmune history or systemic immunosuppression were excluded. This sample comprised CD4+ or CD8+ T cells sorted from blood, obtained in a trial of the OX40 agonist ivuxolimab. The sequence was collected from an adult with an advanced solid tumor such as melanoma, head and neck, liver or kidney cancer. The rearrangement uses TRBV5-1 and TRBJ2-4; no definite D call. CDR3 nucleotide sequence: TGCGCCAGCAGCCCCGAGGCCAAAAACATTCAGTACTTC. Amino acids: CASSPEAKNIQYF.